The 19 T cell receptor beta chains listed next were all sequenced from one sample in a study of PD-L1 blockade in urothelial cancer. The sample's time point: pretreatment peripheral blood. Profiled with immunoSEQ multiplex PCR; TCRdb holds only in-frame clones, not every one. Of about 52,000 clones in the sample, approximately 84% were seen once. The sequencing here drew on PBMCs, taken around atezolizumab (anti-PD-L1) treatment. Receptors were obtained from a man aged 50 or older with urothelial cancer.

V is TRBV6-4 and J is TRBJ2-3; 11 bases match TRBD2. CDR3 length equals 16 residues. Germline loops: CDR1 MRHNA, CDR2 SNTAGT. With 0 bases clipped from V and 2 bases from J, the junction kept 1 base outside the gene matches. CDR3 DNA sequence: TGTGCCAGCAGTGACTCTAGCGGGGGGGCCACAGATACGCAGTATTTT. This sequence encodes CASSDSSGGATDTQYF.

The chain couples TRBV5-1 to TRBJ2-1; D is possibly TRBD2 (5 bases). V shed 0 bases and J shed 6 bases, with 10 bases lying between them. The CDR3 loop spans 14 amino acids. Per the germline V gene, CDR1 is SGHRS and CDR2 is YFSETQ. CDR3 residues: CASSLAVAPNEQFF. The CDR3 DNA reads as TGCGCCAGCAGCTTGGCGGTAGCGCCCAATGAGCAGTTCTTC.

The rearrangement joins TRBV27 to TRBJ2-3, with D possibly TRBD1 on 6 matching bases. The CDR3 is 15 residues long. The germline V gene encodes CDR1 MNHEY and CDR2 SMNVEV (reference sequence). V gave up 3 bases and J gave up 0 bases, with 10 bases separating them. The CDR3 coding sequence is TGTGCCAGCAGTTTCCAGGACAGAAGCACAGATACGCAGTATTTT. This sequence encodes CASSFQDRSTDTQYF.

V and J are TRBV11-2 and TRBJ1-4, with 10 positions matching TRBD1. CDR1 is SGHAT and CDR2 is FQNNGV in the germline V gene. The V and J ends lost 5 bases and 8 bases, in that order; junction bases with no gene match: 2. The CDR3 runs 13 residues. CDR3 amino acids: CASSPGQGEKLFF. The CDR3 nucleotides read TGTGCCAGCAGCCCGGGACAGGGGGAAAAACTGTTTTTT.

This rearrangement joins TRBV5-4 to TRBJ2-2; TRBD2 is a possible D gene (5 bases). Trimming took 0 bases from V and 5 from J, leaving 11 bases between them. Germline V gene lookup returns CDR1 SGHNT and CDR2 YYREEE (reference sequence). CDR3 length equals 15 residues. CDR3 nucleotide sequence: TGTGCCAGCAGCTTGGGACTTCGGGGAACCGGGGAGCTGTTTTTT. This codes for CASSLGLRGTGELFF.

The V and J genes are TRBV7-8 and TRBJ2-5, with 8 bases that match TRBD2. J lost 5 bases, V lost 2 bases, and 10 bases had no gene match. The germline CDR1 and CDR2 sequences are SGHVS and FQNEAQ. The CDR3 consists of 16 residues. The CDR3 region is CASSLQTGGPRETQYF. The CDR3 nucleotides read TGTGCCAGCAGCTTACAGACGGGGGGGCCGAGGGAGACCCAGTACTTC.

V gene TRBV28 combines with J gene TRBJ2-7; D possibly corresponds to TRBD1 (6 bases). The germline CDR1 and CDR2 sequences are MDHEN and SYDVKM. The CDR3 totals 15 residues. V dropped 10 bases and J dropped 1 base, with 20 bases sitting between them. The CDR3, as DNA: TGTGCCACTACACCTGGGACACAAATATCCTACGAGCAGTACTTC. As protein: CATTPGTQISYEQYF.

The chain joins TRBV30 to TRBJ1-1; TRBD1 matches at 7 bases. This CDR3 contains 14 residues. V gave up 3 bases and J gave up 4 bases; unmatched junction bases: 8. Germline assignment: CDR1 GTSNPN and CDR2 SVGIG (reference sequence). This CDR3 is CAWRVHRGFTEAFF. DNA for the CDR3: TGTGCCTGGAGGGTCCACAGGGGATTCACTGAAGCTTTCTTT.

The chain uses TRBV11-2 and TRBJ2-1, with TRBD1 matching over 10 bases. V shed 1 base, J shed 8 bases, and the junction held 8 bases outside the gene matches. The CDR3 totals 16 residues. CDR1 SGHAT and CDR2 FQNNGV come from the germline V gene. This CDR3 reads CASSLAGGTGDHEQFF. The DNA of the CDR3 is TGTGCCAGCAGCTTAGCGGGAGGGACAGGGGACCATGAGCAGTTCTTC.

This chain connects TRBV30 to TRBJ1-2; TRBD1 matches 8 bases. Germline V CDR1 and CDR2: GTSNPN, SVGIG (reference sequence). The CDR3 contains 11 residues. With V trimmed by 7 bases and J by 8 bases, 6 bases remained unmatched. The CDR3 region is CASDRGRGYTF. The DNA of the CDR3 is TGTGCCTCCGACAGGGGAAGGGGCTACACCTTC.

This rearrangement joins TRBV5-6 to TRBJ2-7; D is undetermined. Germline V lookup: CDR1 SGHDT, CDR2 YYEEEE. Trimming shortened V by 4 bases and J by 2 bases, and 10 bases separated the two germline ends. The CDR3 is 13 amino acids. The CDR3 coding sequence is TGTGCCAGCAGCCGAGGTGGAACCTACGAGCAGTACTTC. Encoded protein: CASSRGGTYEQYF.

The rearrangement links TRBV15 to TRBJ2-1; no reliable D call. With 0 bases removed from V and 3 bases from J, the gap between germline ends came to 18 bases. The CDR3 spans 18 residues. CDR1 is LNHNV, CDR2 YYDKDF, per germline (reference sequence). CDR3 sequence (DNA): TGTGCCACCAGCAGAGACCGGTTAGGAGTCGGCGTCTACAATGAGCAGTTCTTC. Translated, it gives CATSRDRLGVGVYNEQFF.

The V gene is TRBV27, the J gene TRBJ2-7; the match to TRBD1 covers 7 bases. The CDR3 has 13 amino acids. Germline lookup yields CDR1 MNHEY and CDR2 SMNVEV (reference sequence). Trimming removed 5 bases from V and 3 bases from J; junction bases left unmatched: 4. Written as DNA, the CDR3 is TGTGCCAGCAGTCACCGGACAGGCTACGAGCAGTACTTC. This sequence encodes CASSHRTGYEQYF.

The V and J genes are TRBV29-1 and TRBJ2-2, with D tentatively TRBD1 (6 bases). Germline CDR1 and CDR2: SQVTM and ANQGSEA. The V and J ends lost 6 bases and 2 bases respectively, with 13 bases between them. This CDR3 spans 14 amino acids. As DNA, the CDR3 is TGCAGCGTACGGGGACACCTAAACACCGGGGAGCTGTTTTTT. It is translated as CSVRGHLNTGELFF.

In DNA, the CDR3 is TGTGCCAGCAGTACTGGGACTAGCGGGGGGCCTACGCAGTATTTT. Protein: CASSTGTSGGPTQYF. This chain connects TRBV11-2 to TRBJ2-3; 15 bases map to TRBD2. This CDR3 has 15 residues. Trimming cost V 6 bases and J 8 bases; bases outside gene matches: 6. CDR1 and CDR2 (germline): SGHAT, FQNNGV.

V is TRBV4-3 and J is TRBJ2-5; 7 bases fit TRBD2. This CDR3 spans 16 amino acids. J was trimmed by 1 base and V by 2 bases; bases with no gene match: 7. The germline V gene encodes CDR1 LGHNA and CDR2 YSLEER. DNA of the CDR3: TGCGCCAGCAGCCAATTAGGGCGGGAGCCCCAAGAGACCCAGTACTTC. This encodes CASSQLGREPQETQYF.

The chain combines TRBV28 with TRBJ2-1; 7 bases match TRBD1. V shed 8 bases and J 4 bases; nucleotides not matched to a gene: 5. Germline values: CDR1 MDHEN, CDR2 SYDVKM. The CDR3 consists of 13 residues. The CDR3 sequence: CASLGQMYNEQFF. The CDR3 DNA follows: TGTGCCAGCTTGGGACAGATGTACAATGAGCAGTTCTTC.

This clone was seen ten or more times. The chain couples TRBV4-3 to TRBJ2-1; D remains unclear. V was cut by 1 base and J by 8 bases, with 12 bases left in between. This CDR3 has 14 residues. Germline V gene sequence: CDR1 LGHNA, CDR2 YSLEER. The CDR3 is CASSQGPELHEQFF. CDR3 DNA sequence: TGCGCCAGCAGCCAAGGTCCGGAGTTGCATGAGCAGTTCTTC.

V and J are TRBV9 and TRBJ1-6, with TRBD1 matching 7 bases. In germline, CDR1 is SGDLS, CDR2 YYNGEE. The V gene end was trimmed by 6 bases and the J gene end by 9 bases; junction bases not matched to a gene: 6. This CDR3 contains 13 residues. CDR3 nucleotides: TGTGCCAGCAACGACAGGGACGGTTCACCCCTCCACTTT. This sequence encodes CASNDRDGSPLHF.